Below, 26 T cell receptor beta chains from the same sample are listed, as sequenced in a study of cytomegalovirus exposure and HLA in healthy donors. Both 60 Vbeta primers and 13 Jbeta primers went into the PCR. The table came from immunoSEQ multiplex PCR; TCRdb's copy has only in-frame clones and leaves some out. Of a few hundred thousand clones detected, about 80% appear once; the ten largest clones hold approximately 0.62%. Material for sequencing was PBMCs. Every receptor here comes from a woman aged 40 to 50 in good health and CMV-seronegative.

This rearrangement joins TRBV18 to TRBJ2-5; 7 positions agree with TRBD1. Germline-derived CDR1 and CDR2 are KGHSH and LQKENI. This CDR3 has 15 residues. J was trimmed by 4 bases and V by 2 bases; bases with no gene match: 7. The CDR3 DNA sequence: TGTGCCAGCTCACCATCCTCGACAGGGACAGAGACCCAGTACTTC. Its translation is CASSPSSTGTETQYF.

This rearrangement joins TRBV7-6 to TRBJ2-3, with a tentative D call TRBD1 (6 bases). The germline gives CDR1 SGHVS, CDR2 FNYEAQ. The CDR3 totals 18 residues. With 5 bases removed from V and 3 bases from J, the gap between germline ends came to 24 bases. CDR3 sequence: CASSPRSRDTGYTDTQYF. DNA for the CDR3: TGTGCCAGCAGCCCTAGAAGTCGGGACACTGGGTATACAGATACGCAGTATTTT.

This chain connects TRBV5-8 to TRBJ2-3, with 10 bases matching TRBD2. J gave up 3 bases and V 4 bases, and 8 bases lay outside the gene matches. CDR1 is SGHTS, CDR2 YDEGEE, per germline. This CDR3 contains 16 residues. CDR3 bases: TGTGCCAGCAGCCTCAAGCGGGGGGGCCTGACAGATACGCAGTATTTT. Translated, it gives CASSLKRGGLTDTQYF.

J is TRBJ2-2 and V is TRBV5-1; possibly TRBD1 for D (5 bases). There are 16 residues in the CDR3. Germline V gene data show CDR1 as SGHRS and CDR2 as YFSETQ. Trimming removed 1 base at V and 0 bases at J, with 10 bases between. This chain's CDR3 is CASSLSGATNTGELFF. The CDR3 coding sequence is TGCGCCAGCAGCTTGAGTGGGGCCACGAACACCGGGGAGCTGTTTTTT.

The genes are TRBV7-9 and TRBJ1-4; 8 positions agree with TRBD1. The CDR3 totals 16 residues. Looked up from germline, CDR1 is SEHNR and CDR2 is FQNEAQ (reference sequence). The V segment lost 2 bases and the J segment 4 bases; nucleotides outside the gene matches: 6. CDR3 bases: TGTGCCAGCAGCTTATTAGAGGACAGGGTTAATGAAAAACTGTTTTTT. Translated, it gives CASSLLEDRVNEKLFF.

There are a few counts of this clone. This chain joins TRBV11-2 and TRBJ1-3; D remains unclear. V was clipped by 2 bases and J by 0 bases, with 8 bases between them. Looked up from germline, CDR1 is SGHAT and CDR2 is FQNNGV. This CDR3 has 15 residues. This chain's CDR3 is CASSLTPGSGNTIYF. The CDR3 DNA sequence: TGTGCCAGCAGCTTAACCCCGGGCTCTGGAAACACCATATATTTT.

V usage is TRBV7-9 and J usage is TRBJ1-1, with D tentatively TRBD1 (5 bases). With 5 bases removed from V and 1 base from J, the gap between germline ends came to 8 bases. Germline values: CDR1 SEHNR, CDR2 FQNEAQ (reference sequence). The CDR3 runs to 13 residues. The CDR3 coding sequence is TGTGCCAGCAGCCCCGGGGGGAACACTGAAGCTTTCTTT. Translation gives CASSPGGNTEAFF.

The chain carries TRBV5-1 and TRBJ2-5; TRBD2 is a possible D gene (6 bases). The end of the DNA fits TRBJ2-7 better, so the J call may be wrong. Germline assignment: CDR1 SGHRS and CDR2 YFSETQ. The CDR3 totals 16 residues. The CDR3 is CASSLAGGAPTYEQYF. CDR3 in DNA: TGCGCCAGCAGCTTGGCGGGCGGGGCGCCCACCTACGAGCAGTACTTC.

The CDR3 reads CASSEGGQIYSPLHF. The CDR3 DNA reads TGTGCCAGCAGTGAAGGGGGACAGATATACTCACCCCTCCACTTT. This chain joins TRBV6-1 and TRBJ1-6; TRBD1 matches 7 bases. CDR3 length equals 15 residues. Trimming at V came to 1 base and at J to 10 bases, leaving 7 bases not matched to a gene. Per germline, CDR1 MNHNS and CDR2 SASEGT.

The V call is TRBV4-1, the J call TRBJ2-6; D remains ambiguous. Germline CDR1 and CDR2: MGHRA and YSYEKL. This CDR3 is built from 14 residues. Deletions cut 4 bases from V and 2 bases from J, with 6 bases between. As DNA, the CDR3 is TGCGCCAGCAGCCCAATCACTGGGGCCAACGTCCTGACTTTC. Its protein is CASSPITGANVLTF.

The V call is TRBV5-1, the J call TRBJ2-7; possibly TRBD1 for D (6 bases). Germline-derived CDR1 and CDR2 are SGHRS and YFSETQ. This CDR3 contains 16 residues. The V and J ends lost 0 bases and 3 bases respectively, with 16 bases between them. CDR3 nucleotide sequence: TGCGCCAGCAGCTTGGCCGTTGCAACAGGGCTCTACGAGCAGTACTTC. Amino acid sequence: CASSLAVATGLYEQYF. Based on the CDR3 plus reference TRBV5-1 and TRBJ2-7, the full variable domain is KAGVTQTPRYLIKTRGQQVTLSCSPISGHRSVSWYQQTPGQGLQFLFEYFSETQRNKGNFPGRFSGRQFSNSRSEMNVSTLELGDSALYLCASSLAVATGLYEQYFGPGTRLTVT.

A few counts support this clone. The chain uses TRBV28 and TRBJ1-4; 7 nucleotides line up with TRBD1. Trimming removed 6 bases from V and 10 bases from J; junction bases left unmatched: 8. The CDR3 consists of 13 residues. Per the germline V gene, CDR1 is MDHEN and CDR2 is SYDVKM. CDR3: CASSPGTEGKLFF. The CDR3 nucleotides are TGTGCCAGCAGCCCCGGGACAGAAGGAAAACTGTTTTTT. Full variable domain (missing parts from reference TRBV28 and TRBJ1-4): DVKVTQSSRYLVKRTGEKVFLECVQDMDHENMFWYRQDPGLGLRLIYFSYDVKMKEKGDIPEGYSVSREKKERFSLILESASTNQTSMYLCASSPGTEGKLFFGSGTQLSVL.

V is TRBV15 and J is TRBJ2-7, with 10 bases that match TRBD1. V lost 8 bases, J lost 6 bases, and 7 bases stayed unmatched. Germline V lookup: CDR1 LNHNV, CDR2 YYDKDF (reference sequence). CDR3 length: 13 amino acids. The DNA for the CDR3 is TGTGCCACCCAACGGGACAGGGGTAGCGAGCAGTACTTC. Translated, it gives CATQRDRGSEQYF.

This chain links TRBV29-1 with TRBJ2-5; 7 bases line up with TRBD1. Germline V CDR1 and CDR2: SQVTM, ANQGSEA. The CDR3 covers 13 residues. The J segment lost 3 bases and the V segment lost 4 bases, leaving 5 bases of the junction unmatched. The CDR3 protein is CSVGGTVKETQYF. In DNA form, the CDR3 reads TGCAGCGTTGGGGGGACAGTCAAAGAGACCCAGTACTTC.

The chain combines TRBV10-3 with TRBJ1-3; TRBD1 matches at 7 bases. The CDR3 loop spans 15 amino acids. V dropped 0 bases and J dropped 4; count of bases not matched to a gene: 3. Germline CDR1 and CDR2: ENHRY and SYGVKD. CDR3 protein: CAISESRGPGNTIYF. CDR3 sequence (DNA): TGTGCCATCAGTGAGTCGAGGGGGCCCGGAAACACCATATATTTT.

V gene TRBV30 combines with J gene TRBJ2-7; D remains unclear. This CDR3 region has 14 residues. With 2 bases removed from V and 3 bases from J, the gap between germline ends came to 14 bases. CDR1 is GTSNPN, CDR2 SVGIG, per germline (reference sequence). This chain's CDR3 is CAWSSQRSLYEQYF. The DNA of the CDR3 is TGTGCCTGGAGTTCACAGAGATCTCTCTACGAGCAGTACTTC.

Only a few counts were recorded for this clone. Given the absence of the conserved phenylalanine or tryptophan at the CDR3 end, a read error is likely. The DNA is left out, because the CDR3 cannot be placed on it with certainty; the CDR3 is given as TCRdb lists it. V is TRBV5-6 and J is TRBJ1-2; the DNA was not used to check the table's D call, TRBD1. Looked up from germline, CDR1 is SGHDT and CDR2 is YYEEEE. The CDR3 contains 13 residues when both ends are counted. The CDR3 loop reads CASSSRPGSPQPG.

The gene calls are TRBV19 and TRBJ2-2, with D possibly TRBD1 on 6 matching bases. Germline loops: CDR1 LNHDA, CDR2 SQIVND (reference sequence). The CDR3 loop spans 13 amino acids. Trimming stripped 6 bases from V and 4 bases from J, with 9 bases between. This chain's CDR3 is CASSWTVTGELFF. The CDR3 DNA sequence: TGTGCCAGTAGCTGGACAGTCACCGGGGAGCTGTTTTTT.

The chain employs TRBV9 and TRBJ2-1, with unresolved D. The CDR3 totals 13 residues. Trimming pared 0 bases from V and 5 bases from J, leaving 6 bases between. Germline values: CDR1 SGDLS, CDR2 YYNGEE. CDR3 region: CASSVDFHNEQFF. The CDR3 coding sequence is TGTGCCAGCAGCGTAGACTTCCACAATGAGCAGTTCTTC.

The rearrangement uses TRBV7-2 and TRBJ2-1, with D maybe TRBD2 (5 bases). Trimming took 3 bases from V and 0 from J, leaving 12 bases between them. The CDR3 is 16 residues long. Germline CDR1 is SGHTA and CDR2 is FQGNSA. The CDR3 protein is CASSFRRGSSYNEQFF. CDR3 sequence (DNA): TGTGCCAGCAGCTTCCGCCGCGGGTCCTCCTACAATGAGCAGTTCTTC.

This clone was observed a handful of times. The rearrangement links TRBV30 to TRBJ2-5; D ambiguous. The germline V gene encodes CDR1 GTSNPN and CDR2 SVGIG (reference sequence). Deletions cut 0 bases from V and 4 bases from J, with 6 bases between. This CDR3 is 12 amino acids long. CDR3 in DNA: TGTGCCTGGAGTGTAGCTAGAGAGACCCAGTACTTC. It specifies CAWSVARETQYF.

This clone was found once. V gene TRBV7-8 combines with J gene TRBJ1-6; a possible D gene is TRBD1 (5 bases). Trimming took 3 bases from V and 7 from J, leaving 10 bases between them. Germline V lookup: CDR1 SGHVS, CDR2 FQNEAQ. This CDR3 is 14 amino acids long. CDR3 nucleotides: TGTGCCAGCAGCTTTAACCAGGGCAATTCACCCCTCCACTTT. Translated: CASSFNQGNSPLHF.

V usage is TRBV7-9 and J usage is TRBJ2-5; D not certain. The germline V and J ends were trimmed by 5 bases and 5 bases, with 12 bases remaining between them. The germline V gene encodes CDR1 SEHNR and CDR2 FQNEAQ (reference sequence). The CDR3 is 13 residues long. The CDR3 spells CASSPGGSETQYF. The DNA of the CDR3 is TGTGCCAGCAGCCCGGGTGGGTCCGAGACCCAGTACTTC.

The chain carries TRBV4-1 and TRBJ2-7, with 8 bases that match TRBD1. V dropped 1 base and J dropped 3; count of bases not matched to a gene: 2. The CDR3 is 14 residues long. The V gene's germline CDR1 is MGHRA and CDR2 YSYEKL. CDR3 nucleotide sequence: TGCGCCAGCAGCCAAGGGACAGGGCTCTACGAGCAGTACTTC. Encoded protein: CASSQGTGLYEQYF.

The chain uses TRBV19 and TRBJ2-1; D might be TRBD1 (6 bases). Trimming stripped 4 bases from V and 6 bases from J, with 10 bases between. Germline CDR1 reads LNHDA; CDR2 reads SQIVND (reference sequence). The CDR3 totals 13 residues. The CDR3 sequence: CASSNRAGNEQFF. CDR3 nucleotides: TGTGCCAGTAGTAACAGGGCGGGCAATGAGCAGTTCTTC.

The chain couples TRBV5-6 to TRBJ1-3; D remains ambiguous. V lost 0 bases and J 0 bases, leaving 7 bases between the germline ends. CDR1 is SGHDT and CDR2 is YYEEEE in the germline V gene. The CDR3 is made up of 15 amino acids. In nucleotides, the CDR3 is TGTGCCAGCAGCTTGGTGTTGAGCTCTGGAAACACCATATATTTT. This sequence encodes CASSLVLSSGNTIYF.